The entry below gives a single T cell receptor (beta chain) sequence along with its context. This record comes from a study of shared clonotypes between healthy human individuals. The naive CD8 population came from CD45RO-negative cells selected for CCR7, without terminally differentiated effector memory CD45RA+ cells. Germline V gene sequence: CDR1 SGDLS, CDR2 YYNGEE. V was shortened by 4 bases and J by 0 bases, with 9 bases between the two germline ends. The CDR3 loop spans 14 amino acids. Generated by immunoSEQ multiplex PCR, the TCRdb table keeps only in-frame clones and is missing some. This table has about 2 million clones, around 96% appearing once.

The chain is built from TRBV9 and TRBJ2-3; a possible D gene is TRBD1 (6 bases). Sequenced sample: naive CD8+ T cells sorted from blood. The TCR sequence derives from a young man in good health. As DNA, the CDR3 is TGTGCCAGCAGCATACAGGGTAGCACAGATACGCAGTATTTT. Its protein is CASSIQGSTDTQYF.